The entry below describes one T cell receptor (beta chain). The antigen is unknown. Germline CDR1 SGHVS, CDR2 FNYEAQ. Trimming took off 5 bases at V and 4 bases at J, with 11 bases between the two ends. CDR3 length equals 14 residues. The data were taken from a study of early T cells in non-severe SARS-CoV-2 infection. Study results and limitations: Matching with VDJdb favored anti-spike CD8 responses (missing private and CD4 specificities).

Attachment of unique molecular identifiers was made to individual cDNA molecules. Each CDR3 protein gets one entry after TCRdb re-called the 5' RACE reads with MiXCR. The sample yields just under 30,000 distinct CDR3 sequences, about 5% seen once. The chain employs TRBV7-6 and TRBJ1-4, with D hard to call. The sequence came from an adult who was a healthcare worker with PCR-confirmed SARS-CoV-2 infection or an uninfected control (not recorded which). The sample taken for sequencing was whole blood. CDR3 sequence: CASSPDQLNEKLFF. The CDR3 nucleotides read TGTGCCAGCAGCCCCGATCAGCTTAATGAAAAACTGTTTTTT.